This TCR beta chain was documented in a study of shared clonotypes between healthy human individuals. V shed 0 bases and J shed 9 bases, with 12 bases lying between them. This CDR3 spans 13 amino acids. CDR1 and CDR2 from the germline V gene are MNHEY and SVGAGI. Sequenced by immunoSEQ multiplex PCR; TCRdb stores in-frame clones only, minus some. The table shows 2 million to 2.5 million clones, with 85% to 95% occurring only once. This receptor was taken from a man younger than 35 in good health. Some clones in this sample may be carry-over from other donors' samples. The sequencing input was naive CD4+ T cells from PBMCs. Subset in this sample: CD45RA+ positively selected. J is TRBJ2-7 and V is TRBV6-5, with D perhaps given as TRBD1 or TRBD2 (5 bases each). Here the CDR3 DNA reads TGTGCCAGCAGTTACTCGACTACCGGGGCGCAGTACTTC. This codes for CASSYSTTGAQYF.